This T cell receptor (beta chain) was observed in a study of blood T cell repertoires in COVID-19. Study overall: PBMCs, B-cell-depleted T cells, or T cells were the source of the cDNA or gDNA that made up the material.

This CDR3 spans 12 amino acids. V was pared by 3 bases and J by 4 bases, with 6 bases between. CDR1 and CDR2 from the germline V gene are SNHLY and FYNNEI. Under the authors' procedure: Cell counts per sample came from amplifying reference gene primers. Profiling relied on immunoSEQ multiplex PCR, and the TCRdb table lists in-frame clones only, not all of them. That table supplies the V and J calls and clone size; D and trimming were determined from the DNA. Counted here are fewer than 85,000 clones, around nine tenths occurring once; the ten biggest clones make up 7.5% to 9.5%. The chain joins TRBV2 to TRBJ1-2; the D is unclear. The sequencing sample was made of peripheral blood. This receptor was obtained from a human donor in a cohort sampled during active COVID-19. CDR3 sequence: CASSDRSYGYTF. CDR3 DNA: TGTGCCAGCAGTGATAGGAGCTATGGCTACACCTTC.